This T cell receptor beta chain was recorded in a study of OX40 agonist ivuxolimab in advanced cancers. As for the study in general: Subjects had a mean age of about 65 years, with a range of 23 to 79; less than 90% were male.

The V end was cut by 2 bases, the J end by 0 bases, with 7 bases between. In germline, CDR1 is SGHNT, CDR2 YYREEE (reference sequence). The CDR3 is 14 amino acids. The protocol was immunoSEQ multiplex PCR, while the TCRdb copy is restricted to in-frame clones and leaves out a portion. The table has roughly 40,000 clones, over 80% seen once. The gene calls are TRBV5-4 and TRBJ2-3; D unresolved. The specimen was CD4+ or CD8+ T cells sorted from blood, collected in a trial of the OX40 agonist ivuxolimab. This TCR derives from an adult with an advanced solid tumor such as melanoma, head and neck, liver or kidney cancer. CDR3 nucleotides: TGTGCCAGCAGCTTTAGCAGTAGCACAGATACGCAGTATTTT. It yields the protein CASSFSSSTDTQYF.